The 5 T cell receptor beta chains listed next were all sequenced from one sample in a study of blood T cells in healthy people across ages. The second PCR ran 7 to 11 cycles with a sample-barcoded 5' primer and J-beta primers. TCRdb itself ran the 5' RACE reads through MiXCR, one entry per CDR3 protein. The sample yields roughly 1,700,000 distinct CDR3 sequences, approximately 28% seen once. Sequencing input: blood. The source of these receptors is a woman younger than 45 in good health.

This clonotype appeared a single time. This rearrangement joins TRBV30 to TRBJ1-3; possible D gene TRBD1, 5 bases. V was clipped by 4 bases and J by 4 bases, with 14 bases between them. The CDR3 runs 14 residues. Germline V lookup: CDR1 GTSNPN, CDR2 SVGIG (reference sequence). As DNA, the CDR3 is TGTGCCTGGAAAGGACGGGGCTACGGAAACACCATATATTTT. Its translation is CAWKGRGYGNTIYF.

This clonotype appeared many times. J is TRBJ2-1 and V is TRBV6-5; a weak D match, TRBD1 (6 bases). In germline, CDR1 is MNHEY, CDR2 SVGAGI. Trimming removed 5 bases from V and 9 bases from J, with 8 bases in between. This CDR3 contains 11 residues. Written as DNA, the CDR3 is TGTGCCAGCAGTCGCAGGGGTGAGCAGTTCTTC. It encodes CASSRRGEQFF.

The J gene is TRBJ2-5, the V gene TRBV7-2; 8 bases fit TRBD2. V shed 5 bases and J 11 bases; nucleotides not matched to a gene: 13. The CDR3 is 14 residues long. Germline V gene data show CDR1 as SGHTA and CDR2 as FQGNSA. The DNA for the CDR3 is TGTGCCAGCAGCAAGGGACTAGATGGCGATGAGCAGTACTTC. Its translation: CASSKGLDGDEQYF.

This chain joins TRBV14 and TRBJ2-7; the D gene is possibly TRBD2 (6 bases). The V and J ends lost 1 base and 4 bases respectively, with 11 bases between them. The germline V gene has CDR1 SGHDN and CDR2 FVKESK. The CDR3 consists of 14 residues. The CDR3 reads CASSQVLGGYEQYF. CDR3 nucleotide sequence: TGTGCCAGCAGCCAAGTTCTAGGAGGGTACGAGCAGTACTTC.

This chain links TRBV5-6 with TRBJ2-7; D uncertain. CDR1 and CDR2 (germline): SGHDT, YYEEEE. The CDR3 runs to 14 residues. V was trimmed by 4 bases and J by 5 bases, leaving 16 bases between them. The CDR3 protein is CASSRPKGSHEQYF. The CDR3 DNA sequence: TGTGCCAGCAGCCGTCCTAAAGGTTCCCACGAGCAGTACTTC.